Listed here is a single T cell receptor (beta chain). This record belongs to a study of T cell responses to AZD1222 COVID-19 vaccine. V gave up 7 bases and J gave up 0 bases, with 7 bases separating them. Germline CDR1 is SNHLY and CDR2 is FYNNEI. The CDR3 loop spans 13 amino acids. Libraries were prepared by immunoSEQ multiplex PCR; TCRdb keeps only in-frame clonotypes and omits some of them. The sample lists under 150,000 clones, about nine tenths occurring once. The sequenced sample was peripheral blood, obtained on day 0 of AZD1222 vaccination. The TCR was taken from an adult in good health. The chain has TRBV2 and TRBJ1-5; no clear D gene. The CDR3: CASNTYSNQPQHF. The CDR3 DNA reads TGTGCCAGCAACACCTATAGCAATCAGCCCCAGCATTTT. Variable domain in full (rest from reference TRBV2 and TRBJ1-5): EPEVTQTPSHQVTQMGQEVILRCVPISNHLYFYWYRQILGQKVEFLVSFYNNEISEKSEIFDDQFSVERPDGSNFTLKIRSTKLEDSAMYFCASNTYSNQPQHFGDGTRLSIL.